Presented here are 32 T cell receptor beta chains from one specimen sequenced in a study of blood T cell repertoires in COVID-19. Assay used: immunoSEQ multiplex PCR; TCRdb lists only in-frame clones, some missing. The data show 20,000 to 25,000 clones, over 70% seen once. The sequencing sample was made of peripheral blood. These receptors all stem from a man aged 60 to 69 with active COVID-19.

The CDR3 bases are TGCAGCGTTTTCTCCATTGGGGACAGGGCATCGAACACCGGGGAGCTGTTTTTT. Translated: CSVFSIGDRASNTGELFF. The rearrangement joins TRBV29-1 to TRBJ2-2; 9 bases are shared with TRBD1. Germline V gene lookup returns CDR1 SQVTM and CDR2 ANQGSEA. The CDR3 is 18 residues long. Trimming at V came to 5 bases and at J to 0 bases, leaving 13 bases not matched to a gene.

This chain links TRBV9 with TRBJ1-1, with D tentatively TRBD1 (5 bases). This CDR3 is 15 amino acids long. V was pared by 1 base and J by 0 bases, with 10 bases between. Germline V gives CDR1 SGDLS, CDR2 YYNGEE. DNA for the CDR3: TGTGCCAGCAGCGTACAGACAGATATGAACACTGAAGCTTTCTTT. This translates into CASSVQTDMNTEAFF. Drawing the rest from reference TRBV9 and TRBJ1-1, the complete variable domain is DSGVTQTPKHLITATGQRVTLRCSPRSGDLSVYWYQQSLDQGLQFLIQYYNGEERAKGNILERFSAQQFPDLHSELNLSSLELGDSALYFCASSVQTDMNTEAFFGQGTRLTVV.

The genes are TRBV12-3 or TRBV12-4 and TRBJ2-1; D call uncertain. The CDR3 covers 12 residues. Trimming took off 2 bases at V and 11 bases at J, with 10 bases between the two ends. The CDR3 sequence: CASSLRLSQQFF. CDR3 bases: TGTGCCAGCAGTTTACGGTTATCACAGCAGTTCTTC.

As for this clone: With a much larger clone just one base away, this may be a read error. The chain uses TRBV7-2 and TRBJ2-2; TRBD1 agrees at 11 bases. The CDR3 is 16 residues long. From germline, CDR1 is SGHTA and CDR2 FQGNSA. The CDR3 DNA sequence: TGTGCCAACAGCAGCCGGGACAGGGGGTACACCGGGGAGCTGTTTTTT. Translating it yields CANSSRDRGYTGELFF.

The chain is built from TRBV4-2 and TRBJ2-2; D not certain. V lost 1 base, J lost 2 bases, and 8 bases lay in between. CDR1 is LGHNA, CDR2 YNFKEQ, per germline. The length of the CDR3 is 15 residues. The CDR3 nucleotides read TGTGCCAGCAGCCAAGGACTTTTAAACACCGGGGAGCTGTTTTTT. It is translated as CASSQGLLNTGELFF.

As to this clone: Mismatch with germline at one junction end may stem from a read error. DNA of the CDR3: TGTGCCAGCAGCTCCGGGACAGGGTTCTACGAGCGGTACTTC. Protein product: CASSSGTGFYERYF. The chain uses TRBV7-8 and TRBJ2-7; 9 bases match TRBD1. This CDR3 comprises 14 residues. Germline lookup yields CDR1 SGHVS and CDR2 FQNEAQ.

The chain combines TRBV10-3 with TRBJ2-3; perhaps TRBD2 as D (7 bases). The V end was cut by 10 bases, the J end by 4 bases, with 18 bases between. Germline V lookup: CDR1 ENHRY, CDR2 SYGVKD. The CDR3 sequence is 14 residues long. The CDR3 region is CATLAEGGADTQYF. The CDR3 DNA follows: TGTGCCACCCTAGCGGAGGGGGGCGCAGATACGCAGTATTTT.

This chain connects TRBV7-3 to TRBJ2-7; tentative D call: TRBD2 (6 bases). Germline V lookup: CDR1 SGHTA, CDR2 FQGTGA. Trimming removed 5 bases at V and 9 bases at J, with 14 bases between. CDR3 length: 12 residues. This chain's CDR3 is CASSQRQGLQYF. The CDR3 DNA is TGTGCCAGCAGCCAGCGGCAGGGACTGCAGTACTTC. The whole variable domain, remainder taken from reference TRBV7-3 and TRBJ2-7, is GAGVSQTPSNKVTEKGKYVELRCDPISGHTALYWYRQSLGQGPEFLIYFQGTGAADDSGLPNDRFFAVRPEGSVSTLKIQRTERGDSAVYLCASSQRQGLQYFGPGTRLTVT.

This clone appeared a single time. The V gene is TRBV5-1, the J gene TRBJ2-3; a possible D gene is TRBD2 (6 bases). The V end was cut by 4 bases, the J end by 5 bases, with 20 bases between. CDR3 length: 16 amino acids. Germline V gives CDR1 SGHRS, CDR2 YFSETQ. DNA for the CDR3: TGCGCCAGCAGCGACATCCTTCGGCGGCGGGGAGATACGCAGTATTTT. This codes for CASSDILRRRGDTQYF.

The genes are TRBV6-6 and TRBJ1-1; D is undetermined. Germline V CDR1 and CDR2: MNHNY, SVGAGI (reference sequence). V was clipped by 6 bases and J by 4 bases, with 12 bases between them. The CDR3 length is 13 residues. CDR3 in amino acids: CASSYGLGTEAFF. For the CDR3, the DNA is TGTGCCAGCAGCTACGGGCTTGGCACTGAAGCTTTCTTT.

The rearrangement joins TRBV18 to TRBJ2-1; 10 bases map to TRBD2. The junction had 4 bases not matched to a gene; V was cut back by 1 base and J by 7 bases. There are 15 residues in the CDR3. Germline CDR1 KGHSH, CDR2 LQKENI. CDR3 bases: TGTGCCAGCTCACCACTTAAGCGGGAGGGTAATGAGCAGTTCTTC. This encodes CASSPLKREGNEQFF. Supplemented by reference TRBV18 and TRBJ2-1, the full variable domain reads NAGVMQNPRHLVRRRGQEARLRCSPMKGHSHVYWYRQLPEEGLKFMVYLQKENIIDESGMPKERFSAEFPKEGPSILRIQQVVRGDSAAYFCASSPLKREGNEQFFGPGTRLTVL.

The chain employs TRBV27 and TRBJ1-5, with a possible D match to TRBD1 (5 bases). This CDR3 contains 16 residues. Germline V lookup: CDR1 MNHEY, CDR2 SMNVEV (reference sequence). V was trimmed by 8 bases and J by 2 bases, leaving 19 bases between them. This CDR3 reads CASSRNGGVGNQPQHF. CDR3 nucleotides: TGTGCCAGCTCCCGGAATGGGGGGGTTGGCAATCAGCCCCAGCATTTT.

The rearrangement links TRBV9 to TRBJ2-2; 8 bases are a match to TRBD2. The CDR3 totals 15 residues. J was trimmed by 4 bases and V by 0 bases; bases with no gene match: 2. Germline values: CDR1 SGDLS, CDR2 YYNGEE. CDR3 loop: CASSVASGSTGELFF. CDR3 DNA: TGTGCCAGCAGCGTAGCTAGCGGGTCCACCGGGGAGCTGTTTTTT.

Of note for this clone: Mismatch with germline at one junction end may stem from a read error. The chain couples TRBV7-7 to TRBJ2-7, with 8 nucleotides matching TRBD2. CDR3 length equals 14 residues. Germline V lookup: CDR1 SSHAT, CDR2 FNYEAQ (reference sequence). Written as DNA, the CDR3 is TGTGCTAGCAGCTTACAAGCGGGAGTCGACGAGCAGTACTTC. Amino acids: CASSLQAGVDEQYF. Full variable domain (outside the CDR3, taken from reference TRBV7-7 and TRBJ2-7): GAGVSQSPRYKVTKRGQDVTLRCDPISSHATLYWYQQALGQGPEFLTYFNYEAQPDKSGLPSDRFSAERPEGSISTLTIQRTEQRDSAMYRCASSLQAGVDEQYFGPGTRLTVT.

The chain joins TRBV12-5 to TRBJ2-3, with D tentatively TRBD2 (6 bases). The CDR3 extends over 16 amino acids. V was clipped by 7 bases and J by 1 base, with 18 bases between them. CDR1 and CDR2 (germline): LGHNT, FRNRAP. The CDR3 sequence is CASVGGVVSGTDTQYF. CDR3 nucleotides: TGTGCTAGTGTCGGGGGTGTGGTCTCTGGCACAGATACGCAGTATTTT.

The sample holds a few counts of this clone. This chain connects TRBV6-5 to TRBJ1-2; 7 bases map to TRBD1. The CDR3 has 16 amino acids. V shed 2 bases, J shed 4 bases, and the junction held 10 bases outside the gene matches. Germline V gene sequence: CDR1 MNHEY, CDR2 SVGAGI. The CDR3 is CASSYTSGQSSYGYTF. The DNA for the CDR3 is TGTGCCAGCAGTTACACCTCGGGACAGTCTTCCTATGGCTACACCTTC.

This clone counts as medium-sized. The chain carries TRBV27 and TRBJ1-5; TRBD1 might be the D (5 bases). The CDR3 extends over 16 amino acids. V was trimmed by 6 bases and J by 2 bases, leaving 17 bases between them. Germline values: CDR1 MNHEY, CDR2 SMNVEV (reference sequence). The CDR3: CASRLGSGGGNQPQHF. The CDR3 nucleotides are TGTGCCAGCAGGTTAGGCTCCGGAGGGGGCAATCAGCCCCAGCATTTT.

The chain links TRBV28 to TRBJ2-7, with 9 bases fitting TRBD1. The V and J ends lost 4 bases and 3 bases, in that order; junction bases with no gene match: 7. Per germline, CDR1 MDHEN and CDR2 SYDVKM. The CDR3 sequence is 15 residues long. CDR3 in DNA: TGTGCCAGCAGTTCGGGACAGGGAGACCTCTACGAGCAGTACTTC. This translates into CASSSGQGDLYEQYF.

The gene calls are TRBV24-1 and TRBJ2-5; 16 bases match TRBD2. The V and J ends lost 6 bases and 5 bases, in that order; junction bases with no gene match: 8. The CDR3 has 17 residues. The germline V gene encodes CDR1 KGHDR and CDR2 SFDVKD. The CDR3 loop reads CATSKGTSGRAGETQYF. DNA for the CDR3: TGTGCCACCAGTAAAGGGACTAGCGGGAGGGCCGGGGAGACCCAGTACTTC.

V is TRBV5-6 and J is TRBJ1-1; D uncertain. V gave up 0 bases and J gave up 8 bases, with 8 bases separating them. Germline CDR1 and CDR2: SGHDT and YYEEEE. The length of the CDR3 is 12 residues. In DNA form, the CDR3 reads TGTGCCAGCAGCTTGGTGAGGGAAGAAGCTTTCTTT. This translates into CASSLVREEAFF.

The chain uses TRBV10-3 and TRBJ2-1, with 9 positions matching TRBD2. V lost 3 bases, J lost 0 bases, and 6 bases stayed unmatched. Per the germline V gene, CDR1 is ENHRY and CDR2 is SYGVKD. The CDR3 is 17 residues long. The CDR3 region is CAISDLSGRNSYNEQFF. The CDR3 DNA is TGTGCCATCAGTGATCTGAGCGGGAGGAACTCCTACAATGAGCAGTTCTTC.

The genes are TRBV4-1 and TRBJ2-2; 10 bases align to TRBD2. The CDR3 has 19 residues. The germline V gene encodes CDR1 MGHRA and CDR2 YSYEKL. V lost 2 bases, J lost 4 bases, and 13 bases stayed unmatched. For the CDR3, the DNA is TGCGCCAGCAGCCAAACCTCCCGGACTAGCGGTCCGAGCACCGGGGAGCTGTTTTTT. Translation: CASSQTSRTSGPSTGELFF.

The V call is TRBV6-5, the J call TRBJ2-1; 15 bases match TRBD2. Trimming removed 4 bases from V and 4 bases from J; junction bases left unmatched: 2. Germline V CDR1 and CDR2: MNHEY, SVGAGI. The CDR3 contains 16 residues. The CDR3 sequence is CASSFGTSGRYNEQFF. CDR3 sequence (DNA): TGTGCCAGCAGTTTCGGGACTAGCGGGAGGTACAATGAGCAGTTCTTC.

This rearrangement joins TRBV3-1 (or the pseudogene TRBV3-2) to TRBJ2-1; 10 nucleotides line up with TRBD2. V lost 1 base to trimming and J lost 0 bases; unmatched junction nucleotides: 0. The CDR3 is 16 amino acids. CDR1 is LGHDT and CDR2 is YNNKEL in the germline V gene (reference sequence). Here the CDR3 reads CASSQVAGGSYNEQFF. In nucleotides, the CDR3 is TGTGCCAGCAGCCAAGTAGCGGGAGGCTCCTACAATGAGCAGTTCTTC.

This sequence joins TRBV7-2 and TRBJ1-5; D gene ambiguous. Per germline, CDR1 SGHTA and CDR2 FQGNSA. The CDR3 length is 14 residues. V was clipped by 1 base and J by 9 bases, with 13 bases between them. The CDR3 spells CASSLGGPDAPQHF. Here the CDR3 DNA reads TGTGCCAGCAGCTTAGGCGGGCCAGACGCGCCCCAGCATTTT. The entire variable domain, with the rest obtained from reference TRBV7-2 and TRBJ1-5, is as follows: GAGVSQSPSNKVTEKGKDVELRCDPISGHTALYWYRQSLGQGLEFLIYFQGNSAPDKSGLPSDRFSAERTGGSVSTLTIQRTQQEDSAVYLCASSLGGPDAPQHFGDGTRLSIL.

In its sample, this clone was seen once. This chain connects TRBV11-2 to TRBJ2-1; TRBD2 matches 7 bases. V trimming: 1 base; J trimming: 5 bases; junction bases outside the gene matches: 2. Germline assignment: CDR1 SGHAT and CDR2 FQNNGV. The CDR3 contains 14 residues. The CDR3: CASSLGGRDNEQFF. DNA for the CDR3: TGTGCCAGCAGCTTAGGAGGGAGGGACAATGAGCAGTTCTTC.

The chain joins TRBV7-2 to TRBJ2-7; 8 bases are a match to TRBD1. V dropped 2 bases and J dropped 4; count of bases not matched to a gene: 4. Germline V CDR1 and CDR2: SGHTA, FQGNSA. The CDR3 runs to 14 residues. As DNA, the CDR3 is TGTGCCAGCAGCTTAAGGCAGGGGGCTTACGAGCAGTACTTC. It codes for CASSLRQGAYEQYF.

The chain uses TRBV29-1 and TRBJ2-7, with 8 bases identical to TRBD1. V lost 6 bases and J lost 6; bases outside the gene matches: 4. Germline-derived CDR1 and CDR2 are SQVTM and ANQGSEA. The CDR3 loop spans 11 amino acids. The CDR3 region has the DNA TGCAGCGTGATGGGGACAGGCGAGCAGTACTTC. This gives the protein CSVMGTGEQYF.

The rearrangement uses TRBV4-3 and TRBJ2-1; 12 bases line up with TRBD2. V dropped 0 bases and J dropped 7; count of bases not matched to a gene: 4. The CDR3 totals 16 residues. Germline V gives CDR1 LGHNA, CDR2 YSLEER. The CDR3, as DNA: TGCGCCAGCAGCCAAGATAGGACTAGCGGGAATAATGAGCAGTTCTTC. Amino acid sequence: CASSQDRTSGNNEQFF.

The chain recombines TRBV29-1 with TRBJ2-7; 12 positions agree with TRBD1. CDR1 is SQVTM and CDR2 is ANQGSEA in the germline V gene. The CDR3 consists of 14 residues. Trimming removed 6 bases from V and 1 base from J; junction bases left unmatched: 4. The CDR3 protein is CSVTGQGASYEQYF. In DNA form, the CDR3 reads TGCAGCGTCACGGGACAGGGGGCATCCTACGAGCAGTACTTC.

The V and J genes are TRBV3-1 (or the pseudogene TRBV3-2) and TRBJ2-1; 8 bases map to TRBD2. Unmatched junction bases numbered 6, after V lost 0 bases and J lost 5 bases. The CDR3 length is 16 residues. Per the germline V gene, CDR1 is LGHDT and CDR2 is YNNKEL (reference sequence). CDR3 coding DNA: TGTGCCAGCAGCCAAGACGGCGCGGGAGGTGACAATGAGCAGTTCTTC. Translation gives CASSQDGAGGDNEQFF.

This chain joins TRBV10-2 and TRBJ2-7, with 9 bases identical to TRBD1. The germline CDR1 and CDR2 sequences are WSHSY and SAAADI. Unmatched junction bases numbered 3, after V lost 3 bases and J lost 0 bases. CDR3 length: 15 residues. CDR3 DNA: TGCGCCAGCAGTGATAGGGACAGGGTCTCCTACGAGCAGTACTTC. Its protein is CASSDRDRVSYEQYF.